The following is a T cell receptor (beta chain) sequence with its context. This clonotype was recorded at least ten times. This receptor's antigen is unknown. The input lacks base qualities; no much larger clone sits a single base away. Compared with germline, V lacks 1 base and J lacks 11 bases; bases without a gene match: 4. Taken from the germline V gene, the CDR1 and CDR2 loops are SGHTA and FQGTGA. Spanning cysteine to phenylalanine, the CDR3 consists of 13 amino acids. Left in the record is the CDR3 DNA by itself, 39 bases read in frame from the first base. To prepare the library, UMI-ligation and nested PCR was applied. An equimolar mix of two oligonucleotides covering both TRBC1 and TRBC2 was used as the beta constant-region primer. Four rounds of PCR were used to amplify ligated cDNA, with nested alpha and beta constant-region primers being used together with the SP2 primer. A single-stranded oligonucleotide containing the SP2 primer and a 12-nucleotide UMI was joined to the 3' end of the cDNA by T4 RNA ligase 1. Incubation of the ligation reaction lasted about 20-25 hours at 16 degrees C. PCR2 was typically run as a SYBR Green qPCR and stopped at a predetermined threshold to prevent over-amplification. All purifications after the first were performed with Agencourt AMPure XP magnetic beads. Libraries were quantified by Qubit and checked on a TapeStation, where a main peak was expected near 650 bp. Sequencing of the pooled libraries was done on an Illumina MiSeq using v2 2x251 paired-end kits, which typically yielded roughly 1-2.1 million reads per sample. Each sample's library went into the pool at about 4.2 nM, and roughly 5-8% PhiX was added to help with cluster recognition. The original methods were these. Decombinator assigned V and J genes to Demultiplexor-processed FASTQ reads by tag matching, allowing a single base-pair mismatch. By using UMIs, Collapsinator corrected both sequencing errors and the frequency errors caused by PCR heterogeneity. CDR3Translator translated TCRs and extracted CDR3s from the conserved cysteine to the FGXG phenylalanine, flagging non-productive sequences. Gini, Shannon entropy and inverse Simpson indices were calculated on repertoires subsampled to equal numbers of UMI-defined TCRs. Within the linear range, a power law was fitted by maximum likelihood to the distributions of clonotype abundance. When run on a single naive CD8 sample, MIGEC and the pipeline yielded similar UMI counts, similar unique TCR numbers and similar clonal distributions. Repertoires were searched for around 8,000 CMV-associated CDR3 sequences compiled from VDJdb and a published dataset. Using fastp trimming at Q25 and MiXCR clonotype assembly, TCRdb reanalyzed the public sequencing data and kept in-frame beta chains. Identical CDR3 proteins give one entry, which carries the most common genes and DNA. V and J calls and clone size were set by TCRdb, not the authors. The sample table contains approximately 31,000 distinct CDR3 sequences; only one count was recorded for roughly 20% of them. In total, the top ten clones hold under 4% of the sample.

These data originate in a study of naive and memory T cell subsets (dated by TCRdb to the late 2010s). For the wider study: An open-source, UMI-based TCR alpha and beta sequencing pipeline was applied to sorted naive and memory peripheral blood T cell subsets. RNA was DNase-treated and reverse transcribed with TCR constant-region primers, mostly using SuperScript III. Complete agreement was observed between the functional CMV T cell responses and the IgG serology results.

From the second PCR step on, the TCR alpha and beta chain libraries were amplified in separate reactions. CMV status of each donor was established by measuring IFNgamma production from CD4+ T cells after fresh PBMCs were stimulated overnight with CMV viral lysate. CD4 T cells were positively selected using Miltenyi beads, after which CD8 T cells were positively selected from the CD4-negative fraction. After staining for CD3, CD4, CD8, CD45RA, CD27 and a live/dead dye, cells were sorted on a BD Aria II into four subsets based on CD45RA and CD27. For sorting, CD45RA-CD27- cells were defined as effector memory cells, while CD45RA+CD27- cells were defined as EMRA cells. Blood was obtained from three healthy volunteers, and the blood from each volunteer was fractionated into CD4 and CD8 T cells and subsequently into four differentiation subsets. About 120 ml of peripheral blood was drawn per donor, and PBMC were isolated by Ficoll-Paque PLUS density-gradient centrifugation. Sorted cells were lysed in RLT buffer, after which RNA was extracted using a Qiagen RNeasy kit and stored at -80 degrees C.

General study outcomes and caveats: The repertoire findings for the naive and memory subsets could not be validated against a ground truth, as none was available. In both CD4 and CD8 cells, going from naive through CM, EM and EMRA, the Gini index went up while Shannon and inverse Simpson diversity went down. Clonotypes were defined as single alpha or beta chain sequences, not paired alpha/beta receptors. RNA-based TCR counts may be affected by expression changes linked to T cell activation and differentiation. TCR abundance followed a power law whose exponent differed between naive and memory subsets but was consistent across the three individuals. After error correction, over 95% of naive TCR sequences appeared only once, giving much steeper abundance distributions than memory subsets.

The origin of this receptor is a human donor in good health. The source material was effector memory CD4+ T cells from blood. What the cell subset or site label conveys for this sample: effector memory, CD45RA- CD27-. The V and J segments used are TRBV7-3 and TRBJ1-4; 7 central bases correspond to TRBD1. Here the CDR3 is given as CASSLRQGGKLFF. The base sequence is TGTGCCAGCAGCTTAAGACAGGGCGGGAAACTGTTTTTT.